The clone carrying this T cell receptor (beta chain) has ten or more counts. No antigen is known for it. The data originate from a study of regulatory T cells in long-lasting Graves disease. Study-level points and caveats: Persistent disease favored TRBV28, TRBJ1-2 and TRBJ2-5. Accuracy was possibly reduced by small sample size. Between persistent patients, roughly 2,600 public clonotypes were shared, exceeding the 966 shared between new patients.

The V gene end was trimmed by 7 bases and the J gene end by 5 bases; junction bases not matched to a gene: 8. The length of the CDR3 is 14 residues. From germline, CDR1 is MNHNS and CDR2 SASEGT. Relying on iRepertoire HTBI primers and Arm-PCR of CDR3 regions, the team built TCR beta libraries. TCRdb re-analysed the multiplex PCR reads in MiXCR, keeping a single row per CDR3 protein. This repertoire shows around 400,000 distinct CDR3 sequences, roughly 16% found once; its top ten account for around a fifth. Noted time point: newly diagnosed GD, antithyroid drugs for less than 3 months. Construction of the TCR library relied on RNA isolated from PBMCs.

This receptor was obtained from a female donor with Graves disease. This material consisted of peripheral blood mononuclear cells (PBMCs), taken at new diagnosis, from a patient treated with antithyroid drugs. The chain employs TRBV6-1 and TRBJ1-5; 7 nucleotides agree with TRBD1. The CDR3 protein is CASIDWTGDQPQHF. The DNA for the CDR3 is TGTGCCAGCATCGACTGGACAGGCGATCAGCCCCAGCATTTT.